The 10 T cell receptor beta chains given below trace back to one sample, sequenced in a study of T cells after yellow fever vaccination. MiXCR, run by TCRdb on the 5' RACE reads, gives a single entry per CDR3 protein. The sample has 120,000 or so distinct CDR3 sequences, roughly 8.2% seen once. This material consisted of CD8+ T cells sorted from PBMCs, taken on the day of the yellow fever booster vaccination. The receptors were gathered from a man aged 18 to 29 who received the YFV17D yellow fever vaccine.

With respect to this clonotype: No DNA is shown, since the ends of the CDR3 on it are uncertain; the CDR3 is the one TCRdb lists. This chain connects TRBV6-1 to TRBJ2-2; the table's D call TRBD2 went unverified against the DNA. The CDR3 extends over 15 residues, inclusive of both ends. Germline V gives CDR1 MNHNS, CDR2 SASEGT. The CDR3 sequence: CASSILAGNTGELFF.

CDR3 sequence reads: CASSQRGGAGELFF. CDR3 DNA: TGCGCCAGCAGCCAGAGGGGGGGGGCCGGGGAGCTGTTTTTT. The V gene is TRBV4-3, the J gene TRBJ2-2; D might be TRBD2 (7 bases). The CDR3 has 14 amino acids. Germline CDR1 reads LGHNA; CDR2 reads YSLEER. The V gene lost 3 bases and the J gene lost 6 bases, with 11 bases spanning the gap.

V gene TRBV28 combines with J gene TRBJ2-5; D may be TRBD2 (6 bases). The CDR3 extends over 12 amino acids. From germline, CDR1 is MDHEN and CDR2 SYDVKM. CDR3 residues: CRGKAGRETQYF. The CDR3 bases are TGTCGGGGGAAGGCTGGGCGGGAGACCCAGTACTTC.

The chain is built from TRBV18 and TRBJ2-1; D perhaps matches TRBD1 (5 bases). The CDR3 is made up of 15 amino acids. Germline V gives CDR1 KGHSH, CDR2 LQKENI. V lost 6 bases and J 4 bases, leaving 16 bases between the germline ends. CDR3 residues: CASSPGQGTYNEQFF. The CDR3 coding sequence is TGTGCCAGCTCCCCAGGGCAGGGAACATACAATGAGCAGTTCTTC.

The V call is TRBV27, the J call TRBJ2-1, with 7 bases aligning to TRBD1. Germline trimming cut 5 bases from V and 8 bases from J; bases unmatched to any gene: 6. The CDR3 spans 13 residues. CDR1 is MNHEY and CDR2 is SMNVEV in the germline V gene (reference sequence). The CDR3 DNA is TGTGCCAGCAGTGGGGACAGCATGCATGAGCAGTTCTTC. Translation: CASSGDSMHEQFF.

This clonotype was seen more than once but under ten times. The V gene is TRBV4-1, the J gene TRBJ1-1; D is ambiguous. CDR3 size: 15 residues. Trimming shortened V by 1 base and J by 2 bases, and 11 bases separated the two germline ends. CDR1 is MGHRA and CDR2 is YSYEKL in the germline V gene. CDR3 sequence: CASSQGHPTNTEAFF. DNA for the CDR3: TGCGCCAGCAGCCAAGGGCACCCTACCAACACTGAAGCTTTCTTT.

Only a few counts were recorded for this clonotype. The V gene is TRBV6-6, the J gene TRBJ2-1; D might be TRBD1 or TRBD2, each matching 5 bases. The V end lost 1 base, the J end lost 5 bases, and 12 bases lay between the germline ends. This CDR3 is built from 15 residues. In germline, CDR1 is MNHNY, CDR2 SVGAGI (reference sequence). The CDR3 sequence: CASSYFGAQNNEQFF. The CDR3 bases are TGTGCCAGCAGTTACTTCGGGGCGCAGAACAATGAGCAGTTCTTC.

This clonotype has a handful of counts. This sequence joins TRBV9 and TRBJ2-5; TRBD2 aligns across 11 bases. V dropped 4 bases and J dropped 5; count of bases not matched to a gene: 13. The CDR3 has 17 amino acids. Germline V gene sequence: CDR1 SGDLS, CDR2 YYNGEE. The CDR3, as DNA: TGTGCCAGCAGCTCCCGACTAGCGGGAATGGGTGTGGAGACCCAGTACTTC. Protein sequence: CASSSRLAGMGVETQYF.

This clonotype occurred many times. V gene TRBV7-6 combines with J gene TRBJ1-4; D gene ambiguous. This CDR3 region has 11 residues. Between the trimmed V and J ends, which lost 1 base and 12 bases, there was a span of 6 bases. Germline V gene data show CDR1 as SGHVS and CDR2 as FNYEAQ. The CDR3 spells CASSLGVELFF. The CDR3 region has the DNA TGTGCCAGCAGCTTAGGGGTGGAACTGTTTTTT. Full variable domain (missing parts from reference TRBV7-6 and TRBJ1-4): GAGVSQSPRYKVTKRGQDVALRCDPISGHVSLYWYRQALGQGPEFLTYFNYEAQQDKSGLPNDRFSAERPEGSISTLTIQRTEQRDSAMYRCASSLGVELFFGSGTQLSVL.

This clonotype has ten or more counts. The CDR3 sequence is CASSSGGNQPQHF. CDR3 nucleotide sequence: TGTGCCAGCAGTTCAGGGGGGAATCAGCCCCAGCATTTT. The chain recombines TRBV6-5 with TRBJ1-5, with 7 bases identical to TRBD1. The CDR3 totals 13 residues. V was pared by 4 bases and J by 4 bases, with 1 base of the junction left unmatched. Per germline, CDR1 MNHEY and CDR2 SVGAGI.